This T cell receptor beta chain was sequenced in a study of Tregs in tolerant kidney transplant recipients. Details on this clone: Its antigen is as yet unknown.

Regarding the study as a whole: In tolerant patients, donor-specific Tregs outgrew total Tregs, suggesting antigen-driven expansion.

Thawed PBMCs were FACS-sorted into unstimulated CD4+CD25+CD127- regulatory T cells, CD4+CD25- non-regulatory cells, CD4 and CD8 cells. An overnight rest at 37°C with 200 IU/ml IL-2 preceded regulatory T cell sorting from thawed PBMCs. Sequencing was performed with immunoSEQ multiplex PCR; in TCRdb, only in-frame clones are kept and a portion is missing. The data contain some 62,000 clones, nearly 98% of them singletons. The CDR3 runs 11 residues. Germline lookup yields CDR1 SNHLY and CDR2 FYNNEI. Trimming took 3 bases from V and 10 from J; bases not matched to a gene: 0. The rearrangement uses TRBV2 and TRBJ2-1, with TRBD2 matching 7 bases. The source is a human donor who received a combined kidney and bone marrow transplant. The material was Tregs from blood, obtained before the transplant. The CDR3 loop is CASSEGGEQFF. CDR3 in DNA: TGTGCCAGCAGTGAGGGGGGGGAGCAGTTCTTC.